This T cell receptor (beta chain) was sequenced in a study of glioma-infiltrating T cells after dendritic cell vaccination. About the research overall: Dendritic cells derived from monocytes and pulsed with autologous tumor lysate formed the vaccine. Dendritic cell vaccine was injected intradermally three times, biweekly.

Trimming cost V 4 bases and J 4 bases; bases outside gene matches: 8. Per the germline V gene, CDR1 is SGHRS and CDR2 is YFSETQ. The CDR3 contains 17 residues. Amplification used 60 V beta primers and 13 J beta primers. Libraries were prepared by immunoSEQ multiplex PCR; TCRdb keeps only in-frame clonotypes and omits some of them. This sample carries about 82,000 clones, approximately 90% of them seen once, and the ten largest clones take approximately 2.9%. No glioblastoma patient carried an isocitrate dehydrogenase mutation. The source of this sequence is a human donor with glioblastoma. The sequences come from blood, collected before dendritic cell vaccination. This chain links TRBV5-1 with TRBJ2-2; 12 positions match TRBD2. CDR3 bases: TGCGCCAGCAGCCTGGGACTAGCGGGCCGTCGCACCGGGGAGCTGTTTTTT. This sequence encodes CASSLGLAGRRTGELFF. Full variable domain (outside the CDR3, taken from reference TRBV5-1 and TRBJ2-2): KAGVTQTPRYLIKTRGQQVTLSCSPISGHRSVSWYQQTPGQGLQFLFEYFSETQRNKGNFPGRFSGRQFSNSRSEMNVSTLELGDSALYLCASSLGLAGRRTGELFFGEGSRLTVL.